By proportion, the clone carrying this TCR beta chain is medium-sized (0.01 to 0.1%). The CDR3 length is 15 residues. Germline trimming cut 7 bases from V and 2 bases from J; bases unmatched to any gene: 6. CDR1 and CDR2 (germline): KGHDR, SFDVKD. The data were obtained in a study of neurological immune-mediated disorders. TCRdb re-called the 5' RACE reads through MiXCR, storing one row per CDR3 protein. In the table there are about 28,000 distinct CDR3 sequences, 5% to 7.5% of which are singletons. The sample consisted of PBMCs. This TCR was recovered from a woman aged 50 to 60 in good health. V and J are TRBV24-1 and TRBJ2-2; TRBD1 matches 7 bases. CDR3 in DNA: TGTGCCACCAGCCGGGGACAGCCAAACACCGGGGAGCTGTTTTTT. The encoded protein is CATSRGQPNTGELFF.